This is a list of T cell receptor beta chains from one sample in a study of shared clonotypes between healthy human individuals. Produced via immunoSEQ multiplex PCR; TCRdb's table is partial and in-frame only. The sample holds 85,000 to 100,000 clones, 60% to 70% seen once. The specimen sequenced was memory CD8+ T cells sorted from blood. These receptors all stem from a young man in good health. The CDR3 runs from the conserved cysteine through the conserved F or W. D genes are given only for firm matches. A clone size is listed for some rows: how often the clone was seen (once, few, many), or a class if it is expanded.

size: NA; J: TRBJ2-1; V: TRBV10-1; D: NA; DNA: TGCGCCAGCAGTGAGCAACCGAGGCCACACAATGAGCAGTTCTTC; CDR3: CASSEQPRPHNEQFF
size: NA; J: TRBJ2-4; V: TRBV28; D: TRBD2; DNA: TGTGCCAGCGGAGAATTAGCGGGAGGAGAAAACATTCAGTACTTC; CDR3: CASGELAGGENIQYF
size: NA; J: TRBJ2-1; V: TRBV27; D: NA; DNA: TGTGCCAGTGCGAGGGGTACCTACAATGAGCAGTTCTTC; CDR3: CASARGTYNEQFF
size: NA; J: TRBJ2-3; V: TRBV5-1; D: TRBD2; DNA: TGCGCCAGCAGCTTCGGGACTACTAGCACAGATACGCAGTATTTT; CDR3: CASSFGTTSTDTQYF
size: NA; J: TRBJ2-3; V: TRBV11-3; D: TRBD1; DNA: TGTGCCAGCAGCCCGCCCGACAGGGGAGATACGCAGTATTTT; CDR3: CASSPPDRGDTQYF
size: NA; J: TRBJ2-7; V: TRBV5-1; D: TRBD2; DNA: TGCGCCAGCAGCTTGGCCGGGAGGGGAGACGAGCAGTACTTC; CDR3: CASSLAGRGDEQYF
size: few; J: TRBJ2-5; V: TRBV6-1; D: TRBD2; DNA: TGTGCCAGCAGTGAACTAAGCGGGAGCGGGGAGACCCAGTACTTC; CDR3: CASSELSGSGETQYF
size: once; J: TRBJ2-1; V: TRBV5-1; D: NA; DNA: TGCGCCAGCAGCTTCCTCGGGACGGGTAATGAGCAGTTCTTC; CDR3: CASSFLGTGNEQFF
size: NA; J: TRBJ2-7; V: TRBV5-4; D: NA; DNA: TGTGCCAGCAGCTTGGTAGAAGGCGAGCAGTACTTC; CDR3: CASSLVEGEQYF
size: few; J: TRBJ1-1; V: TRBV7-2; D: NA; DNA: TGTGCCAGCAGCTTAGAAGGGGGGCACGGCTTCACTGAAGCTTTCTTT; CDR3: CASSLEGGHGFTEAFF